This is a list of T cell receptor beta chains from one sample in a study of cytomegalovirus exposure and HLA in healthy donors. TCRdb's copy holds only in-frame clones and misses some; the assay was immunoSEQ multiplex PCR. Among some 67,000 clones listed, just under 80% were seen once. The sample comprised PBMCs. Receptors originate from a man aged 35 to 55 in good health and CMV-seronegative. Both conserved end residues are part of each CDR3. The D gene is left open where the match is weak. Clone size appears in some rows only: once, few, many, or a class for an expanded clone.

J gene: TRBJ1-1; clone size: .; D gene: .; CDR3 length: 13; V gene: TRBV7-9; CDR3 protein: CASGLGADTEAFF; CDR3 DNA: TGTGCCAGCGGCTTGGGCGCCGACACTGAAGCTTTCTTT
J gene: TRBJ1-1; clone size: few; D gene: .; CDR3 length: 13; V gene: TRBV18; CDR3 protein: CASSPGLNTEAFF; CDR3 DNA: TGTGCCAGCTCACCCGGGTTGAACACTGAAGCTTTCTTT
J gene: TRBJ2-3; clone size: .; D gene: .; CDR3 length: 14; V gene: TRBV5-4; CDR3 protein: CASSFRDSSDTQYF; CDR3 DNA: TGTGCCAGCAGCTTCCGGGACTCCTCAGATACGCAGTATTTT
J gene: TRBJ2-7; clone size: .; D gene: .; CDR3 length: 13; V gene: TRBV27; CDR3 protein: CASSRQENHEQYF; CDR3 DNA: TGTGCCAGCAGCCGACAGGAGAACCACGAGCAGTACTTC
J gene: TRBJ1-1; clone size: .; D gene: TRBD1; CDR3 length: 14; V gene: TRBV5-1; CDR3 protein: CASSVGTANTEAFF; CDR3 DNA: TGCGCCAGCAGCGTCGGGACAGCGAACACTGAAGCTTTCTTT
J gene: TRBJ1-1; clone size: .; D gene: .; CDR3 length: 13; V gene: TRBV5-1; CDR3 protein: CASSLRGNTEAFF; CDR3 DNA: TGCGCCAGCAGCTTACGGGGGAACACTGAAGCTTTCTTT
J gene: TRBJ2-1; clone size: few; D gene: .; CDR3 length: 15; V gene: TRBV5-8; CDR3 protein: CASSLRAGTYNEQFF; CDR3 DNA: TGTGCCAGCAGCTTGCGGGCGGGGACCTACAATGAGCAGTTCTTC
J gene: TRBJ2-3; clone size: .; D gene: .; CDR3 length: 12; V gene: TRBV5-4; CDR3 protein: CASSLSTDTQYF; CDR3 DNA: TGTGCCAGCAGCTTGTCAACAGATACGCAGTATTTT
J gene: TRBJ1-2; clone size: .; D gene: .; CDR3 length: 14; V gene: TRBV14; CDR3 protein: CASSPPGTNYGYTF; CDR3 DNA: TGTGCCAGCAGCCCCCCCGGGACAAACTATGGCTACACCTTC
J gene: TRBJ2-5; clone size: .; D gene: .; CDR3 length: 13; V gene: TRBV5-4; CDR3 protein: CASSSPRQETQYF; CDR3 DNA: TGTGCCAGCAGCTCCCCTAGACAAGAGACCCAGTACTTC
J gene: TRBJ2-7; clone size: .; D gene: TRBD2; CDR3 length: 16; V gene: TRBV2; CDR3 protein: CASSEGGLAYPYEQCF; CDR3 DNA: TGTGCCAGCAGTGAGGGGGGACTAGCATACCCCTACGAGCAGTGCTTC
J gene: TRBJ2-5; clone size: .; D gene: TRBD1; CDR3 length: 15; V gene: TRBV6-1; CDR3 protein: CASRKTGLVTETQYF; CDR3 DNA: TGTGCCAGCAGGAAGACAGGGCTAGTTACCGAGACCCAGTACTTC
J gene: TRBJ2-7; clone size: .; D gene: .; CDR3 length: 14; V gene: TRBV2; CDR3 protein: CASSRVRPAYEQYF; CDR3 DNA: TGTGCCAGCAGCCGAGTCAGGCCGGCCTACGAGCAGTACTTC
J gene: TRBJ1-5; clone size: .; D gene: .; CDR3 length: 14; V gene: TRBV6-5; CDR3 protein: CASSRKRELWPQHF; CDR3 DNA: TGTGCCAGCAGTCGAAAAAGGGAGTTGTGGCCCCAGCATTTT
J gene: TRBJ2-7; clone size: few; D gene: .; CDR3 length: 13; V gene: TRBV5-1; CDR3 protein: CASSLYSPYEQYF; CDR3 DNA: TGCGCCAGCAGCTTGTACAGCCCCTACGAGCAGTACTTC